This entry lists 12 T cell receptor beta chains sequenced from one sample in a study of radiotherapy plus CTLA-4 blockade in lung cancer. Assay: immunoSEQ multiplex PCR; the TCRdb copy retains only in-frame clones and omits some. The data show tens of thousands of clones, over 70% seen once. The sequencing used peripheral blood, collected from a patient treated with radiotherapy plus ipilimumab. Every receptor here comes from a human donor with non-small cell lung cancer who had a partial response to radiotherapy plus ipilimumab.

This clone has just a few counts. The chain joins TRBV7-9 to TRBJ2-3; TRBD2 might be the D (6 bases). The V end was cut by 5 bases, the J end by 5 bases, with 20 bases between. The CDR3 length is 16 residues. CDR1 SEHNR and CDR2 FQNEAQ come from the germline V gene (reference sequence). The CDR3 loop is CASSLGRLGDGDTQYF. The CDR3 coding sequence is TGTGCCAGCAGCCTCGGGCGACTAGGGGATGGAGATACGCAGTATTTT.

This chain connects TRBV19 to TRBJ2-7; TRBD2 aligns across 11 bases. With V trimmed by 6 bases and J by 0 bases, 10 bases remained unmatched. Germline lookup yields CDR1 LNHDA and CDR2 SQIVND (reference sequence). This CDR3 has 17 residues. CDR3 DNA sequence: TGTGCCAGTAGCAAGTACCTAGCGGGGGGCCGCTCCTACGAGCAGTACTTC. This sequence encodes CASSKYLAGGRSYEQYF. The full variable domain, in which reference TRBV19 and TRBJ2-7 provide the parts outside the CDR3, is DGGITQSPKYLFRKEGQNVTLSCEQNLNHDAMYWYRQDPGQGLRLIYYSQIVNDFQKGDIAEGYSVSREKKESFPLTVTSAQKNPTAFYLCASSKYLAGGRSYEQYFGPGTRLTVT.

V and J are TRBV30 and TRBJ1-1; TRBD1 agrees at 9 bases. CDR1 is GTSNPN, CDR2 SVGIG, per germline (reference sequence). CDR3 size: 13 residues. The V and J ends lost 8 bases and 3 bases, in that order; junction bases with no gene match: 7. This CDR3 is CAGRTGADTEAFF. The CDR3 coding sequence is TGTGCCGGACGGACAGGGGCTGACACTGAAGCTTTCTTT.

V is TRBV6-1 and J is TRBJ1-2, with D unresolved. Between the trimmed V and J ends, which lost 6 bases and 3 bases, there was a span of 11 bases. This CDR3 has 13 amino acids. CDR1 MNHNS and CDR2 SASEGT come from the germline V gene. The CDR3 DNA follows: TGTGCCAGCAGGGTCTTGGCCGACTATGGCTACACCTTC. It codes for CASRVLADYGYTF.

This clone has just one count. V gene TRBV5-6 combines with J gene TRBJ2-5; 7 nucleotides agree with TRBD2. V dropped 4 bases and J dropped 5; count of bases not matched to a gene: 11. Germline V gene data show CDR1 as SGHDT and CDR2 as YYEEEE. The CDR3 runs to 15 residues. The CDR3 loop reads CASSSQAARGETQYF. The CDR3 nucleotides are TGTGCCAGCAGCAGCCAGGCGGCGCGGGGGGAGACCCAGTACTTC.

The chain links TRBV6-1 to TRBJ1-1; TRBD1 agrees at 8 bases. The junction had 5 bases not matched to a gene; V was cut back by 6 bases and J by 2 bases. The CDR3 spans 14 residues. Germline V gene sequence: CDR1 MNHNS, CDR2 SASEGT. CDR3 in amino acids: CASRGTGANTEAFF. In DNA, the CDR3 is TGTGCCAGCAGGGGGACAGGAGCAAACACTGAAGCTTTCTTT.

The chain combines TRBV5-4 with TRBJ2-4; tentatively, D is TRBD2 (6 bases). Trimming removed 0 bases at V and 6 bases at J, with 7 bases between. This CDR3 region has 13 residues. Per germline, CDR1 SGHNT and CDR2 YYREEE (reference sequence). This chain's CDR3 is CASSLAGLNIQYF. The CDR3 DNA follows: TGTGCCAGCAGCTTGGCGGGACTAAACATTCAGTACTTC.

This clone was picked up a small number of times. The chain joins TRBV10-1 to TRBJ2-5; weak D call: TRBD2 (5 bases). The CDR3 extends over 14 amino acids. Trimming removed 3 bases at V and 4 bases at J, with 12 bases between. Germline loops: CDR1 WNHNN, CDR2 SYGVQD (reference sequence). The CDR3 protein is CASSDGIGGETQYF. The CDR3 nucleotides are TGCGCCAGCAGTGACGGCATCGGAGGAGAGACCCAGTACTTC.

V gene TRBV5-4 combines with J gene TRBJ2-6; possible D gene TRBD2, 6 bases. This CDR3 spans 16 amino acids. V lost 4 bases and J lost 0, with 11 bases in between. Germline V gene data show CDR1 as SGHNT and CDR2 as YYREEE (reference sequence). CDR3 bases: TGTGCCAGCAGCCTAGGACTAAGCTCTGGGGCCAACGTCCTGACTTTC. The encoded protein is CASSLGLSSGANVLTF. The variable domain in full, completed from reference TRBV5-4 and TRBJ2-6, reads ETGVTQSPTHLIKTRGQQVTLRCSSQSGHNTVSWYQQALGQGPQFIFQYYREEENGRGNFPPRFSGLQFPNYSSELNVNALELDDSALYLCASSLGLSSGANVLTFGAGSRLTVL.

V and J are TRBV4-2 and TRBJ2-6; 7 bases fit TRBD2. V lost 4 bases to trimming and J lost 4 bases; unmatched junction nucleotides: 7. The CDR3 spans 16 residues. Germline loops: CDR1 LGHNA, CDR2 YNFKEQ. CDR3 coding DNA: TGTGCCAGCAGCCCCCCGGGGGGATCCGGGGCCAACGTCCTGACTTTC. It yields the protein CASSPPGGSGANVLTF.

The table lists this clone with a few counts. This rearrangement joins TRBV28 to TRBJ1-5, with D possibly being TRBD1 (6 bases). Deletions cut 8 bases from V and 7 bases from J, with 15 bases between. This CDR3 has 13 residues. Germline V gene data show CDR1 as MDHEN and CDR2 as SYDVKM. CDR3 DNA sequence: TGTGCCAGCCTGGGACAAGGGAACCAGCCCCAGCATTTT. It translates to CASLGQGNQPQHF.

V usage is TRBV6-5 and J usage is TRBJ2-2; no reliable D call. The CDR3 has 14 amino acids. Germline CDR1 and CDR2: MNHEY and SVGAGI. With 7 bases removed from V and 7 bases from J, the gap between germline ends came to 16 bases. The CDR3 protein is CASTNGVPGGELFF. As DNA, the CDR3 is TGTGCCAGCACCAATGGAGTCCCGGGCGGGGAGCTGTTTTTT.